The 4 T cell receptor beta chains below come from one sample, sequenced in a study of cytomegalovirus exposure and HLA in healthy donors. 60 Vbeta and 13 Jbeta primers were used in PCR. Assay: immunoSEQ multiplex PCR; the TCRdb copy retains only in-frame clones and omits some. This sample carries roughly 200,000 clones, around 77% of them seen once, and the ten largest clones take about 2.1%. The sequenced material came from PBMCs. These TCRs come from a man between 25 and 39 years old in good health and CMV-seronegative.

The rearrangement uses TRBV5-4 and TRBJ1-5; weak D call: TRBD1 (6 bases). Looked up from germline, CDR1 is SGHNT and CDR2 is YYREEE (reference sequence). Trimming left V 4 bases short and J 3 bases short, with 17 bases between. The CDR3 is made up of 16 amino acids. CDR3 region: CASSGGDRLINQPQHF. The CDR3 region has the DNA TGTGCCAGCAGCGGGGGAGACAGGCTGATCAATCAGCCCCAGCATTTT.

The chain links TRBV7-6 to TRBJ1-6, with D uncertain. Germline V gene data show CDR1 as SGHVS and CDR2 as FNYEAQ. This CDR3 has 14 amino acids. V lost 5 bases, J lost 8 bases, and 13 bases lay in between. CDR3 coding DNA: TGTGCCAGCAGCCTTGGGCCCTCGGATTCACCCCTCCACTTT. Encoded protein: CASSLGPSDSPLHF.

The chain has TRBV5-4 and TRBJ1-1, with 8 positions matching TRBD1. Germline V gene data show CDR1 as SGHNT and CDR2 as YYREEE (reference sequence). J gave up 0 bases and V 4 bases, and 8 bases lay outside the gene matches. The CDR3 has 16 amino acids. The CDR3 region has the DNA TGTGCCAGCAGCCTACCGACAGGGGCCATGAACACTGAAGCTTTCTTT. It yields the protein CASSLPTGAMNTEAFF.

In this sample, this clone turned up a few times. The rearrangement links TRBV5-4 to TRBJ1-1, with D unclear. CDR1 and CDR2 (germline): SGHNT, YYREEE (reference sequence). The CDR3 is 11 residues long. V was shortened by 5 bases and J by 5 bases, with 7 bases between the two germline ends. The CDR3 region has the DNA TGTGCCAGCAGTCGGGGAACTGAAGCTTTCTTT. This gives the protein CASSRGTEAFF.